This record looks at one T cell receptor (beta chain) sequence and its context. Germline V CDR1 and CDR2: SGHDT, YYEEEE. The CDR3 covers 14 residues. The V and J ends lost 0 bases and 2 bases, in that order; junction bases with no gene match: 0. These data come from a study of T cell changes during pregnancy in multiple sclerosis. Sequencing used immunoSEQ multiplex PCR; TCRdb keeps in-frame clones, though not all of them. The data hold 35,000 to 50,000 clones, with about 91% observed a single time. The receptor comes from a female donor in good health, enrolled as a control in a pregnancy study. The sequences come from CD4+ T cells from peripheral blood mononuclear cells, collected after pregnancy. The chain couples TRBV5-6 to TRBJ1-1; TRBD1 agrees at 8 bases. The CDR3 is CASSLAGGNTEAFF. CDR3 coding DNA: TGTGCCAGCAGCTTGGCAGGGGGCAACACTGAAGCTTTCTTT.